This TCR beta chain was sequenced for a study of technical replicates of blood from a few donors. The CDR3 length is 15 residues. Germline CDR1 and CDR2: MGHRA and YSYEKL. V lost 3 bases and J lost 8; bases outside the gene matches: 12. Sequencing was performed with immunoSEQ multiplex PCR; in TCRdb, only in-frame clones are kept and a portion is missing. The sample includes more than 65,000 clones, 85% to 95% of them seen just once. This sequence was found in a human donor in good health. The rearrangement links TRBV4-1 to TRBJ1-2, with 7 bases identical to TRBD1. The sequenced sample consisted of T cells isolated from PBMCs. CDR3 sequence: CASSHLLTGRKGYTF. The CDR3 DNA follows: TGCGCCAGCAGCCATTTATTGACAGGGAGGAAGGGCTACACCTTC.